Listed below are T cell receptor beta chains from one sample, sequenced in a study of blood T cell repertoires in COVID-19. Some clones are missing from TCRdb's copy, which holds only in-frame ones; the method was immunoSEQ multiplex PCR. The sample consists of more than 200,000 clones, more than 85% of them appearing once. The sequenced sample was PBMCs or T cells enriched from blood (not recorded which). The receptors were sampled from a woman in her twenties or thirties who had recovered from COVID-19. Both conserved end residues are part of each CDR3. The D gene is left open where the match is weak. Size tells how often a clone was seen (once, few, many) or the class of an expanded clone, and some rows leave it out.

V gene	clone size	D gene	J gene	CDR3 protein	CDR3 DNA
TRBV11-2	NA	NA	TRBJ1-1	CASSLDIAMNTEAFF	TGTGCCAGCAGCTTAGACATAGCCATGAACACTGAAGCTTTCTTT
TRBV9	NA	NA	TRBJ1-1	CASSVDWTPNTEAFF	TGTGCCAGCAGCGTAGACTGGACACCGAACACTGAAGCTTTCTTT
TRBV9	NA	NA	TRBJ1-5	CASSVEGGNQPQHF	TGTGCCAGCAGCGTAGAGGGGGGCAATCAGCCCCAGCATTTT
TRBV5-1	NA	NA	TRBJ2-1	CASTSKPLAADFNEQFF	TGCGCCAGCACCTCCAAACCTCTAGCAGCAGACTTCAATGAGCAGTTCTTC
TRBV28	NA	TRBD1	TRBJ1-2	CASFGTEHYGYTF	TGTGCCAGCTTCGGGACAGAACACTATGGCTACACCTTC
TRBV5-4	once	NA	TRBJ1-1	CASSLEGFPIEAFF	TGTGCCAGCAGCTTAGAGGGTTTCCCCATTGAAGCTTTCTTT
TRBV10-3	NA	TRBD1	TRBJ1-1	CAIRKDRDRGPEAFF	TGTGCCATCAGGAAAGACCGGGACAGGGGCCCTGAAGCTTTCTTT
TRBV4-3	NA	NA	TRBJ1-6	CASSQGVGADSPLHF	TGCGCCAGCAGCCAAGGAGTGGGGGCGGATTCACCCCTCCACTTT
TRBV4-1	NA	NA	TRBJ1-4	CASSPGVLGKLFF	TGCGCCAGCAGCCCGGGTGTACTAGGAAAACTGTTTTTT
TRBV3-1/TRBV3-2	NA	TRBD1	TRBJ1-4	CASSQHPGGTNEKLFF	TGTGCCAGCAGCCAACACCCAGGGGGAACTAATGAAAAACTGTTTTTT
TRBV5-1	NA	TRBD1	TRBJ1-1	CASSLAATGLAEAFF	TGCGCCAGCAGCTTGGCCGCGACAGGGCTGGCTGAAGCTTTCTTT
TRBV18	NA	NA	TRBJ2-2	CASSATDSNTGELFF	TGTGCCAGCTCAGCGACGGACTCTAACACCGGGGAGCTGTTTTTT
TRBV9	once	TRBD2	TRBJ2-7	CASSVAPSGSPLYEQYF	TGTGCCAGCAGCGTAGCCCCTAGCGGGAGCCCTCTGTACGAGCAGTACTTC
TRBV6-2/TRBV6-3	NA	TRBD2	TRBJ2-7	CASSLAGGRYEQYF	TGTGCCAGCAGTTTGGCGGGAGGCCGGTACGAGCAGTACTTC
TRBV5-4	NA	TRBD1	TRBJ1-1	CASSQRGTGNTEAFF	TGTGCCAGCAGTCAACGAGGGACAGGGAACACTGAAGCTTTCTTT
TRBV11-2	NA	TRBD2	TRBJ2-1	CASSHGLVDEQFF	TGTGCCAGCAGCCACGGACTAGTTGATGAGCAGTTCTTC
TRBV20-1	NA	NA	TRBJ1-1	CSANERGWWGTEAFF	TGCAGTGCTAATGAAAGAGGGTGGTGGGGCACTGAAGCTTTCTTT
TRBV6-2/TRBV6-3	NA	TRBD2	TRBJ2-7	CASSPSGTSGRHEQYF	TGTGCCAGCAGTCCCTCGGGGACTAGCGGGAGACACGAGCAGTACTTC
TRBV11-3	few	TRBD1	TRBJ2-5	CASSRDRGEMATQYF	TGTGCCAGCAGCCGGGACAGGGGGGAAATGGCGACCCAGTACTTC
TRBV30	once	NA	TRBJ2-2	CASQDTGELFF	TGTGCCTCTCAGGACACCGGGGAGCTGTTTTTT
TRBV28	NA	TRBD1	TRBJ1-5	CASSLDREWNSNQPQHF	TGTGCCAGCAGTTTGGACAGGGAGTGGAATAGCAATCAGCCCCAGCATTTT
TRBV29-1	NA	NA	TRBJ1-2	CSVEMGAGYGYTF	TGCAGCGTTGAAATGGGTGCGGGCTATGGCTACACCTTC
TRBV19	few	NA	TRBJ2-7	CASSLGKGYEQYF	TGTGCCAGTAGTCTAGGGAAGGGGTACGAGCAGTACTTC
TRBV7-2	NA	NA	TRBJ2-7	CASSPRFNSYEQYF	TGTGCCAGCAGCCCCCGGTTTAACTCCTACGAGCAGTACTTC
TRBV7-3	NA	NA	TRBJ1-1	CASSARGGDTEAFF	TGTGCCAGCAGCGCCCGAGGGGGTGACACTGAAGCTTTCTTT
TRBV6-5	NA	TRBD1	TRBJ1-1	CASSYSTGKAFF	TGTGCCAGCAGTTACTCGACAGGGAAAGCTTTCTTT
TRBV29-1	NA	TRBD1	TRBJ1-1	CSAVTGGNTEAFF	TGCAGCGCCGTCACAGGGGGGAACACTGAAGCTTTCTTT
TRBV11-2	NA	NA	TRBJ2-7	CASSSLTLRDTTYEQYF	TGTGCCAGCAGCTCCTTAACCTTACGGGACACCACCTACGAGCAGTACTTC
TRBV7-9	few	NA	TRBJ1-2	CASILSGGNYGYTF	TGTGCCAGCATCCTTTCCGGTGGTAACTATGGCTACACCTTC
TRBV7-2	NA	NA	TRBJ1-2	CASNDPRGSNYGYTF	TGTGCCAGCAACGACCCGCGAGGCTCGAACTATGGCTACACCTTC
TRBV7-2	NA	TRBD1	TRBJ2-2	CASSLGQATNTGELFF	TGTGCCAGCAGCCTTGGACAGGCCACGAACACCGGGGAGCTGTTTTTT
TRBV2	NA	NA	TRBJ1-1	CASSLRVNTEAFF	TGTGCCAGCAGTTTGAGGGTGAACACTGAAGCTTTCTTT
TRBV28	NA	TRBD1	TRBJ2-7	CASRPTGTSYEQYF	TGTGCCAGCAGACCGACAGGGACATCCTACGAGCAGTACTTC
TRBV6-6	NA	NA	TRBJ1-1	CATTRERVGNTEAFF	TGTGCCACCACGCGAGAGAGGGTAGGGAACACTGAAGCTTTCTTT
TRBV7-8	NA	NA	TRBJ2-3	CASSPFQLTDTQYF	TGTGCCAGCAGTCCTTTCCAGTTAACAGATACGCAGTATTTT
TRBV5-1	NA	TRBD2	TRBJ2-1	CASSLAQIAGGNEQFF	TGCGCCAGCAGCTTGGCCCAGATAGCGGGAGGCAATGAGCAGTTCTTC
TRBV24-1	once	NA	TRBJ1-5	CATESNSNQPQHF	TGTGCCACTGAGAGCAATAGCAATCAGCCCCAGCATTTT
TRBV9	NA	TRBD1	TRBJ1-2	CASSVAMATGGASYGYTF	TGTGCCAGCAGCGTAGCTATGGCCACAGGGGGCGCGAGCTATGGCTACACCTTC
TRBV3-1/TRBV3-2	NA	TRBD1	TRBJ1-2	CASSQVHRQGGYGYTF	TGTGCCAGCAGCCAGGTGCACCGACAGGGAGGTTATGGCTACACCTTC
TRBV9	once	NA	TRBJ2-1	CASSRQDFPPYNEQFF	TGTGCCAGCAGCAGACAGGATTTTCCACCCTACAATGAGCAGTTCTTC
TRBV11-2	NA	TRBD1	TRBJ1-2	CASSAGTGGGYTF	TGTGCCAGCAGCGCAGGGACAGGGGGAGGCTACACCTTC
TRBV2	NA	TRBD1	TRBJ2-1	CASRLGTGGGEQFF	TGTGCCAGCAGACTCGGGACAGGGGGCGGAGAGCAGTTCTTC
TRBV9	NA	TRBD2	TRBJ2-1	CASSPPILAGIYNEQFF	TGTGCCAGCAGCCCGCCAATACTAGCGGGAATCTACAATGAGCAGTTCTTC
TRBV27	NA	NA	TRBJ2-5	CASSLDSEETQYF	TGTGCCAGCAGTCTAGACAGTGAAGAGACCCAGTACTTC
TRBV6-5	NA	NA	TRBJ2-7	CASRRREGVAAEQYF	TGTGCCAGCAGGAGGCGCGAGGGGGTCGCGGCCGAGCAGTACTTC